This TCR beta chain came from a study of blood T cell repertoires in COVID-19. The protocol was immunoSEQ multiplex PCR, while the TCRdb copy is restricted to in-frame clones and leaves out a portion. The sample carries fewer than 85,000 clones, about 85% recorded once. The receptor comes from a man aged 80 or over with acute or convalescent COVID-19. The material sequenced was peripheral blood.

CDR3 sequence: CSALWTGGGQETQYF. The CDR3 coding sequence is TGCAGCGCCCTATGGACAGGGGGGGGACAAGAGACCCAGTACTTC. The chain uses TRBV29-1 and TRBJ2-5; 10 nucleotides line up with TRBD1. The ends lost 7 bases at V and 2 bases at J; junction bases unmatched: 10. The CDR3 is made up of 15 amino acids. CDR1 is SQVTM, CDR2 ANQGSEA, per germline.